These T cell receptor beta chains were read from a single sample in a study of T cells in Graves' hyperthyroidism and ophthalmopathy. TCRdb reprocessed the multiplex PCR reads via MiXCR and lists one record per CDR3 protein. This table holds roughly 700,000 distinct CDR3 sequences, approximately 15% found once. The sequencing sample was made of blood. The source is a man aged 45-65 years with Graves' hyperthyroidism. Both conserved end residues are part of each CDR3. The order of the fields is V gene, J gene, clone size, D gene, CDR3 DNA, CDR3 protein. D genes are given only for firm matches. Not all rows give a size; the values are once, few, many and, for expanded clones, a class.

>TRBV19|TRBJ1-5|NA|TRBD1
TGTGCCAGTAGTATGAGTGGAGGGGGCCGGGGAATGAAGCCCCAGCATTTT
CASSMSGGGRGMKPQHF
>TRBV7-8|TRBJ2-1|many|NA
TGTGCCAGCAGCTTGGGAGCCCCGGCATCCTACAATGAGCAGTTCTTC
CASSLGAPASYNEQFF
>TRBV12-3/TRBV12-4|TRBJ1-5|many|NA
TGTGCCAGCAGTTTCGGTTCTTCTAATCAGCCCCAGCATTTT
CASSFGSSNQPQHF
>TRBV12-3/TRBV12-4|TRBJ2-7|many|NA
TGTGCCAGCAGGTCCCTCGACAACGAGCAGTACTTC
CASRSLDNEQYF
>TRBV6-1|TRBJ2-7|few|TRBD2
TGTGCCAGCAGTGTGGGACTAGCGAGCAACGAGCAGTACTTC
CASSVGLASNEQYF
>TRBV18|TRBJ1-1|few|NA
TGTGCCAGCTCACCACCTCTCCACACTGAAGCTTTCTTT
CASSPPLHTEAFF
>TRBV2|TRBJ2-7|NA|TRBD2
TGTGCCAGCAGTGAACGGACTAGGAGGAACGAGCAGTACTTC
CASSERTRRNEQYF
>TRBV5-1|TRBJ2-7|many|NA
TGCGCCAGCAGCTTGACAGGAGACGGGTACGAGCAGTACTTC
CASSLTGDGYEQYF
>TRBV5-1|TRBJ2-2|NA|TRBD2
TGCGCCAGCAGCTTGACTAGCGGGAGGGCCGGAACCGGGGAGCTGTTTTTT
CASSLTSGRAGTGELFF
>TRBV6-2/TRBV6-3|TRBJ2-5|NA|TRBD2
TGTGCCAGCAGTTACTCGCGGACTAGCGGGAGAGCTTTTAGGGAGACCCAGTACTTC
CASSYSRTSGRAFRETQYF
>TRBV5-4|TRBJ2-3|NA|TRBD2
TGTGCCAGCAGCGGGGGAGGACTAGCGAGCACAGATACGCAGTATTTT
CASSGGGLASTDTQYF
>TRBV14|TRBJ2-1|NA|NA
TGTGCCAGCAGCCAAGGGCCCCCCCCCCAGCCTTATTTATACAATGAGCAGTTCTTC
CASSQGPPPQPYLYNEQFF
>TRBV4-2|TRBJ2-1|NA|NA
TGTGCCAGCAGCCAAGATCAGTCCGGTAGCGGAACCTACAATGAGCAGTTCTTC
CASSQDQSGSGTYNEQFF
>TRBV5-5|TRBJ2-7|few|NA
TGTGCCAGCAGCTTAACCACTATCTACGAGCAGTACTTC
CASSLTTIYEQYF
>TRBV12-3/TRBV12-4|TRBJ1-1|many|TRBD1
TGTGCCAGCAGCAATTACAGGGGAGGGACTGAAGCTTTCTTT
CASSNYRGGTEAFF
>TRBV19|TRBJ2-7|NA|TRBD2
TGTGCCAGTAGTATGACGTCTAGCGGGAGTAGAAGCTCCTACGAGCAGTACTTC
CASSMTSSGSRSSYEQYF
>TRBV5-1|TRBJ2-7|NA|TRBD1
TGCGCCAGCAGCTTGGGGGACAGGGGAGATGAGCAGTACTTC
CASSLGDRGDEQYF
>TRBV2|TRBJ2-3|many|TRBD2
TGTGCCAGCAGTGGGACTAGCGGGATCACAGATACGCAGTATTTT
CASSGTSGITDTQYF
>TRBV7-6|TRBJ1-3|few|NA
TGTGCCAGCAGCTTAGCGGACCGGGCTGGAAACACCATATATTTT
CASSLADRAGNTIYF
>TRBV3-1|TRBJ2-7|few|NA
TGTGCCAGCAGCCAAGATTGGAGGGCAGGGGGTGTGGACGAGCAGTACTTC
CASSQDWRAGGVDEQYF
>TRBV3-1|TRBJ2-3|few|NA
TGTGCCAGCAGCCAAGGGGGACCAGATACGCAGTATTTT
CASSQGGPDTQYF
>TRBV10-3|TRBJ1-6|few|NA
TGTGCCATCAGTGACAAACTCAATTCACCCCTCCACTTT
CAISDKLNSPLHF
>TRBV2|TRBJ1-1|many|NA
TGTGCCAGCAGTCCACATGAGGACAGGAACACTGAAGCTTTCTTT
CASSPHEDRNTEAFF
>TRBV2|TRBJ2-1|many|TRBD2
TGTGCCAGCAGTCTTCGACTAGCGGCCAGCTCCTACAATGAGCAGTTCTTC
CASSLRLAASSYNEQFF
>TRBV27|TRBJ2-7|many|TRBD2
TGTGCCAGCAGTCAGGCGGGCGGGAGGGCCTACGAGCAGTACTTC
CASSQAGGRAYEQYF
>TRBV28|TRBJ1-1|few|NA
TGTGCCAGCAGTCCAGACACTGCGAACACTGAAGCTTTCTTT
CASSPDTANTEAFF
>TRBV30|TRBJ1-2|few|NA
TGTGCCTGGAGAGACAGCTCCGGGGGCTACACCTTC
CAWRDSSGGYTF
>TRBV11-2|TRBJ1-3|NA|NA
TGTGCCAGCAGCTTACTGCAGGCCCCCCGAACTGGAAACACCATATATTTT
CASSLLQAPRTGNTIYF
>TRBV12-3/TRBV12-4|TRBJ1-3|many|NA
TGTGCCAGCAGTTTAAATGGAATCTCTGGAAACACCATATATTTT
CASSLNGISGNTIYF
>TRBV27|TRBJ2-1|few|NA
TGTGCCAGCAGTCCACCTTTGGGATACGCAGTCAATGAGCAGTTCTTC
CASSPPLGYAVNEQFF
>TRBV20-1|TRBJ1-2|many|TRBD1
TGCAGTGCTCCCGGGACAGAGCAAGGTGGCTACACCTTC
CSAPGTEQGGYTF
>TRBV25-1|TRBJ2-5|many|NA
TGTGCCAGCAGTGTCCCCGCGGGCCCGGGAGCGGAGACCCAGTACTTC
CASSVPAGPGAETQYF